The entry that follows covers one TCR beta chain sequence. Antigen specificity is unknown. Germline CDR1 KGHSH, CDR2 LQKENI. Trimming pared 3 bases from V and 1 base from J, leaving 9 bases between. The CDR3 runs to 14 residues. This sample is part of a study of T cell responses to AZD1222 COVID-19 vaccine. Here immunoSEQ multiplex PCR was the method, and the copy in TCRdb shows in-frame clones only, minus some. The data hold some 130,000 clones, with roughly 82% observed a single time. General study findings and limits: Spike-specific TCR depth and breadth grew after two AZD1222 doses.

The material was peripheral blood, obtained on day 0 of AZD1222 vaccination. The rearrangement links TRBV18 to TRBJ1-1; D is unresolved. The sequence came from an adult in good health. CDR3 residues: CASSPTTGNTEAFF. CDR3 DNA sequence: TGTGCCAGCTCACCGACGACTGGGAACACTGAAGCTTTCTTT.